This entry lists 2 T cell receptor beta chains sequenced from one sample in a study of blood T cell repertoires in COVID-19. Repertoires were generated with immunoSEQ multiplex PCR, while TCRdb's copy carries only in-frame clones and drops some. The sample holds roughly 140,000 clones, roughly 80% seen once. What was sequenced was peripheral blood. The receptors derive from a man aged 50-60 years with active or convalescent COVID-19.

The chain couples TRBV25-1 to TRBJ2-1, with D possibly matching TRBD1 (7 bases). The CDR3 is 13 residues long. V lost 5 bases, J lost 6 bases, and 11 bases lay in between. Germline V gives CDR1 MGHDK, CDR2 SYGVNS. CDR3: CASSIQGGNEQFF. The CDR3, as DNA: TGTGCCAGCAGTATCCAGGGGGGCAATGAGCAGTTCTTC.

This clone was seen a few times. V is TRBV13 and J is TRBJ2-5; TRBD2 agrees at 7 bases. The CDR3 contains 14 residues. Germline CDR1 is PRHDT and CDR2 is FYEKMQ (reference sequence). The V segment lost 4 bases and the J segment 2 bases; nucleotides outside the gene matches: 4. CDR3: CASSSRGGQETQYF. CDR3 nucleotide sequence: TGTGCCAGCAGCTCCCGGGGAGGGCAAGAGACCCAGTACTTC.